These 20 T cell receptor beta chains came from one sample sequenced in a study of shared clonotypes between healthy human individuals. As defined, naive CD8 cells were CD45RO-negative and positively selected for CCR7, with terminally differentiated effector memory CD45RA+ cells excluded. The table came from immunoSEQ multiplex PCR; TCRdb's copy has only in-frame clones and leaves some out. Among about 820,000 clones listed, approximately 92% were seen once. The sample comprised naive CD8+ T cells sorted from blood. The receptors here all came from a man aged 25-45 years in good health.

The rearrangement joins TRBV10-2 to TRBJ2-7; 13 nucleotides match TRBD2. The CDR3 sequence is 18 residues long. J lost 1 base, V lost 2 bases, and 8 bases had no gene match. Germline V gene data show CDR1 as WSHSY and CDR2 as SAAADI. DNA of the CDR3: TGCGCCAGCAGTGAGCTAGGACTAGCGGGAGTATTGTCCTACGAGCAGTACTTC. It encodes CASSELGLAGVLSYEQYF.

This chain connects TRBV7-3 to TRBJ2-2; D might be TRBD1 or TRBD2, each matching 5 bases. Germline assignment: CDR1 SGHTA and CDR2 FQGTGA. The germline V and J ends were trimmed by 8 bases and 1 base, with 11 bases remaining between them. The CDR3 has 14 residues. The DNA of the CDR3 is TGTGCCAGCGGGGGTGAAGGGAACACCGGGGAGCTGTTTTTT. Its translation: CASGGEGNTGELFF.

The chain couples TRBV9 to TRBJ2-5; D perhaps matches TRBD2 (6 bases). Deletions cut 3 bases from V and 3 bases from J, with 12 bases between. CDR3 size: 14 residues. CDR1 and CDR2 (germline): SGDLS, YYNGEE. The CDR3, as DNA: TGTGCCAGCAGCGGCGGGGCAGCTGAAGAGACCCAGTACTTC. As protein: CASSGGAAEETQYF. Variable domain in full (rest from reference TRBV9 and TRBJ2-5): DSGVTQTPKHLITATGQRVTLRCSPRSGDLSVYWYQQSLDQGLQFLIQYYNGEERAKGNILERFSAQQFPDLHSELNLSSLELGDSALYFCASSGGAAEETQYFGPGTRLLVL.

The J gene is TRBJ1-4, the V gene TRBV5-1, with TRBD1 matching over 10 bases. CDR1 is SGHRS and CDR2 is YFSETQ in the germline V gene. The CDR3 loop spans 16 amino acids. The V and J ends lost 6 bases and 6 bases, in that order; junction bases with no gene match: 11. CDR3 DNA: TGCGCCAGCATGTCTTCCCCGGGACAGGGGCATGAAAAACTGTTTTTT. Protein product: CASMSSPGQGHEKLFF.

This chain connects TRBV9 to TRBJ2-1; TRBD2 matches 14 bases. CDR3 length: 21 amino acids. From germline, CDR1 is SGDLS and CDR2 YYNGEE. Trimming removed 0 bases from V and 1 base from J; junction bases left unmatched: 12. The DNA of the CDR3 is TGTGCCAGCAGCGTAGGGAACGGGACTAGCGGGAGAAGGTCTTCCTACAATGAGCAGTTCTTC. This encodes CASSVGNGTSGRRSSYNEQFF.

V is TRBV18 and J is TRBJ2-1; TRBD2 aligns across 13 bases. Germline V gene lookup returns CDR1 KGHSH and CDR2 LQKENI. V dropped 4 bases and J dropped 5; count of bases not matched to a gene: 5. This CDR3 has 16 residues. The CDR3 nucleotides are TGTGCCAGCTCACAACATGGGACTAGCGGGAACAATGAGCAGTTCTTC. It yields the protein CASSQHGTSGNNEQFF.

The gene calls are TRBV6-1 and TRBJ2-2, with no clear D. Germline V gene lookup returns CDR1 MNHNS and CDR2 SASEGT. Trimming removed 1 base at V and 1 base at J, with 10 bases between. The CDR3 is 16 amino acids. The CDR3 protein is CASSEDPSWNTGELFF. The CDR3 nucleotides are TGTGCCAGCAGTGAAGATCCAAGTTGGAACACCGGGGAGCTGTTTTTT.

Turning to this clone: The sample holds other DNA sequences that translate to the same CDR3. V gene TRBV28 combines with J gene TRBJ1-1, with unresolved D. Looked up from germline, CDR1 is MDHEN and CDR2 is SYDVKM. The ends were cut back, 0 bases at V and 1 base at J, with 3 bases in the middle. CDR3 length: 13 residues. CDR3 DNA: TGTGCCAGCAGTTTATGGGGGAACACTGAAGCTTTCTTT. It translates to CASSLWGNTEAFF.

CDR3 nucleotide sequence: TGTGCCAGCAGCTTCGGGACAGGGGCCTACGAGCAGTACTTC. Its translation is CASSFGTGAYEQYF. The rearrangement uses TRBV7-3 and TRBJ2-7, with 10 bases fitting TRBD1. The CDR3 extends over 14 amino acids. In germline, CDR1 is SGHTA, CDR2 FQGTGA. The V and J ends lost 3 bases and 2 bases, in that order; junction bases with no gene match: 1. The variable domain in full, with the rest retrieved from reference TRBV7-3 and TRBJ2-7, is GAGVSQTPSNKVTEKGKYVELRCDPISGHTALYWYRQSLGQGPEFLIYFQGTGAADDSGLPNDRFFAVRPEGSVSTLKIQRTERGDSAVYLCASSFGTGAYEQYFGPGTRLTVT.

V usage is TRBV10-2 and J usage is TRBJ2-3, with D hard to call. With 3 bases removed from V and 7 bases from J, the gap between germline ends came to 11 bases. This CDR3 contains 13 residues. In germline, CDR1 is WSHSY, CDR2 SAAADI. The CDR3 sequence: CASSDFSLYTQYF. The DNA of the CDR3 is TGCGCCAGCAGTGATTTTAGCTTATATACGCAGTATTTT.

The chain recombines TRBV27 with TRBJ2-1; D remains unclear. V was trimmed by 6 bases and J by 9 bases, leaving 12 bases between them. CDR3 length: 12 amino acids. Germline values: CDR1 MNHEY, CDR2 SMNVEV (reference sequence). The DNA for the CDR3 is TGTGCCAGCAGAGCTAGAGTCGGTGAGCAGTTCTTC. Protein product: CASRARVGEQFF.

The chain is built from TRBV27 and TRBJ2-1; 10 positions match TRBD2. Trimming took 4 bases from V and 7 from J; bases not matched to a gene: 4. This CDR3 has 14 residues. Germline CDR1 and CDR2: MNHEY and SMNVEV (reference sequence). CDR3 DNA: TGTGCCAGCAGTTACCTAGCGGGAGCGAATGAGCAGTTCTTC. This translates into CASSYLAGANEQFF.

DNA of the CDR3: TGCGCCAGCAGCTTGGTACTAGCGGGAGCAACAGATACGCAGTATTTT. This codes for CASSLVLAGATDTQYF. V usage is TRBV5-1 and J usage is TRBJ2-3; 11 bases are a match to TRBD2. Germline V lookup: CDR1 SGHRS, CDR2 YFSETQ. The length of the CDR3 is 16 residues. The V segment lost 0 bases and the J segment 3 bases; nucleotides outside the gene matches: 3. Filled out from reference TRBV5-1 and TRBJ2-3, the complete variable domain reads KAGVTQTPRYLIKTRGQQVTLSCSPISGHRSVSWYQQTPGQGLQFLFEYFSETQRNKGNFPGRFSGRQFSNSRSEMNVSTLELGDSALYLCASSLVLAGATDTQYFGPGTRLTVL.

The chain is built from TRBV18 and TRBJ2-3; 9 bases agree with TRBD2. Per the germline V gene, CDR1 is KGHSH and CDR2 is LQKENI. The length of the CDR3 is 16 residues. The junction had 10 bases not matched to a gene; V was cut back by 3 bases and J by 6 bases. The CDR3 region is CASSPKFGLANDTQYF. In nucleotides, the CDR3 is TGTGCCAGCTCACCCAAGTTTGGACTAGCGAACGATACGCAGTATTTT.

V and J are TRBV11-2 and TRBJ2-5; 7 bases agree with TRBD2. The length of the CDR3 is 14 residues. The V gene's germline CDR1 is SGHAT and CDR2 FQNNGV. The junction had 6 bases not matched to a gene; V was cut back by 3 bases and J by 5 bases. CDR3 DNA sequence: TGTGCCAGCAGCTTCATGCGGGAGAGGGAGACCCAGTACTTC. As protein: CASSFMRERETQYF.

The chain uses TRBV27 and TRBJ2-1, with 12 positions matching TRBD2. The CDR3 runs to 15 residues. Germline V gene data show CDR1 as MNHEY and CDR2 as SMNVEV (reference sequence). V lost 2 bases to trimming and J lost 10 bases; unmatched junction nucleotides: 6. DNA of the CDR3: TGTGCCAGCAGTTTAGGACTAGCGGGGCTCGGAGAGCAGTTCTTC. Encoded protein: CASSLGLAGLGEQFF.

The CDR3 DNA follows: TGTGCCAGCAGTGACGACGGTAGGACAGATTTTACCTATGGCTACACCTTC. It specifies CASSDDGRTDFTYGYTF. The chain employs TRBV2 and TRBJ1-2; tentatively, D is TRBD1 (6 bases). The CDR3 is 17 residues long. V shed 3 bases and J shed 4 bases, with 21 bases lying between them. Germline CDR1 is SNHLY and CDR2 is FYNNEI. Variable domain in full (rest from reference TRBV2 and TRBJ1-2): EPEVTQTPSHQVTQMGQEVILRCVPISNHLYFYWYRQILGQKVEFLVSFYNNEISEKSEIFDDQFSVERPDGSNFTLKIRSTKLEDSAMYFCASSDDGRTDFTYGYTFGSGTRLTVV.

The gene calls are TRBV2 and TRBJ2-1; possibly TRBD1 for D (6 bases). CDR3 length: 16 amino acids. The ends were cut back, 6 bases at V and 0 bases at J, with 15 bases in the middle. The germline gives CDR1 SNHLY, CDR2 FYNNEI. The CDR3 is CASRDGDRSSYNEQFF. CDR3 DNA: TGTGCCAGCAGGGACGGCGACAGGAGCTCCTACAATGAGCAGTTCTTC.

The V gene is TRBV29-1, the J gene TRBJ2-7, with a possible D match to TRBD2 (5 bases). V was cut by 4 bases and J by 2 bases, with 18 bases left in between. The V gene's germline CDR1 is SQVTM and CDR2 ANQGSEA. The CDR3 runs 15 residues. CDR3 loop: CSVGSASQPPYEQYF. In DNA, the CDR3 is TGCAGCGTTGGGTCCGCTAGCCAGCCGCCCTACGAGCAGTACTTC.

This clone was counted once. The J gene is TRBJ2-7, the V gene TRBV27; D may be TRBD1 (6 bases). Trimming shortened V by 5 bases and J by 3 bases, and 17 bases separated the two germline ends. CDR3 length: 15 residues. Germline V CDR1 and CDR2: MNHEY, SMNVEV (reference sequence). Here the CDR3 DNA reads TGTGCCAGCAGTCCGCACCTCGGACAGAGCTACGAGCAGTACTTC. Its translation is CASSPHLGQSYEQYF.